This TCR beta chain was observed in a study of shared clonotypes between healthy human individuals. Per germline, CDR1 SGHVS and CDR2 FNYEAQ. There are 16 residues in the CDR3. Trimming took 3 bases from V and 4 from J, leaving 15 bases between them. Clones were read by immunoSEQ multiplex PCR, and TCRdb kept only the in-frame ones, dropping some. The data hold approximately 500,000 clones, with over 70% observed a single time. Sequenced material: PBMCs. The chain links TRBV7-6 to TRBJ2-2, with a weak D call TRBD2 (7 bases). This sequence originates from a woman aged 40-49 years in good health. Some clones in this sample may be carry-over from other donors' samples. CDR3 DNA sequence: TGTGCCAGCAGCTTCGGGGGGCTCTGGAGCACCGGGGAGCTGTTTTTT. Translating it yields CASSFGGLWSTGELFF.